A single count supports the clone carrying this T cell receptor (beta chain). Its specificity is not known. Sequencing was performed with immunoSEQ multiplex PCR; in TCRdb, only in-frame clones are kept and a portion is missing. The sample carries some 94,000 clones, approximately 90% recorded once. Trimming stripped 7 bases from V and 2 bases from J, with 24 bases between. The CDR3 runs 18 residues. Germline V CDR1 and CDR2: MDHEN, SYDVKM. The data were obtained in a study of T cell responses to AZD1222 COVID-19 vaccine. General study findings and limits: Donors were largely white British and mainly female; clonal diversity was possibly underestimated. Spike-specific TCRs gained breadth and depth after people received two AZD1222 doses. Across the whole spike, CD4 TCRs peaked at regions 160-218 and 743-854.

Sample: peripheral blood, taken 28 days after the second AZD1222 dose. The clonotype comes from an adult who received the AZD1222 COVID-19 vaccine. The rearrangement joins TRBV28 to TRBJ1-3; possible D gene TRBD1, 5 bases. The CDR3 here is CASIPLIGTLQAGNTIYF. The CDR3 nucleotides read TGTGCCAGCATACCCCTCATCGGGACGTTGCAAGCTGGAAACACCATATATTTT.